This TCR beta chain comes out of a study of post-analysis software for immune sequencing data. Overall study context: As for disease course, relapsing-remitting, secondary progressive and progressive-relapsing multiple sclerosis were all included.

Points from the study as a whole: Samples prepared in the same batch strongly co-clustered by F measure. TRBV5-6, TRBV5-1 and TRBV20-1 belonged to a set of about five TRBV segments that were more frequent in patients than controls. Compared with controls, patients showed significantly lower normalized Chao1 diversity.

Germline V gene sequence: CDR1 SGHKS, CDR2 YYEKEE (reference sequence). The CDR3 loop spans 15 amino acids. V lost 3 bases and J 0 bases, leaving 11 bases between the germline ends. Turning to this clonotype: Its antigen is still unknown.

Included in the TCR beta cDNA libraries were unique molecular identifiers. The authors obtained 500,000 or so cDNA molecules from approximately 1 to 10 million T cells. TCRdb reprocessed the PCR reads with MiXCR, giving one entry per CDR3 protein. The repertoire includes about 560,000 distinct CDR3 sequences, roughly 46% of them detected once, and about 1.5% sits in the top ten. This chain connects TRBV5-5 to TRBJ2-3, with D possibly matching TRBD1 (6 bases). The material sequenced was blood. The receptor was derived from a girl under 18 with multiple sclerosis. CDR3 region: CASSSRTASTDTQYF. The CDR3 nucleotides read TGTGCCAGCAGCTCCCGGACAGCTAGCACAGATACGCAGTATTTT.